Shown below are 24 T cell receptor beta chains from a single sample sequenced in a study of blood T cell repertoires in COVID-19. Sequencing was performed with immunoSEQ multiplex PCR; in TCRdb, only in-frame clones are kept and a portion is missing. The sample has about 180,000 clones; more than 85% are singletons. What was sequenced was peripheral blood. The receptors derive from a woman aged 25 to 39 with active or convalescent COVID-19.

The chain recombines TRBV10-1 with TRBJ1-5, with TRBD1 matching 9 bases. The CDR3 length is 16 residues. V was pared by 9 bases and J by 3 bases, with 12 bases of the junction left unmatched. Germline V lookup: CDR1 WNHNN, CDR2 SYGVQD (reference sequence). This CDR3 is CARGTGRAKNNQPQHF. The CDR3 coding sequence is TGCGCCAGAGGGACAGGGCGTGCGAAGAACAATCAGCCCCAGCATTTT.

CDR3 protein: CASSVGTARGYTF. The CDR3 coding sequence is TGTGCCAGCAGTGTAGGTACGGCGCGGGGCTACACCTTC. V usage is TRBV12-3 or TRBV12-4 and J usage is TRBJ1-2; D is unclear. CDR3 length equals 13 residues. V gave up 5 bases and J gave up 8 bases, with 15 bases separating them.

The CDR3 nucleotides read TGTGCCACCAGTCCGGGACAGGCGAACACCGGGGAGCTGTTTTTT. Residues: CATSPGQANTGELFF. The chain joins TRBV24-1 to TRBJ2-2; the match to TRBD1 covers 8 bases. Germline V gene lookup returns CDR1 KGHDR and CDR2 SFDVKD. J lost 0 bases, V lost 6 bases, and 2 bases had no gene match. This CDR3 is built from 15 residues.

CDR3 region: CASSLFQGIDGYTF. CDR3 DNA: TGTGCCAGCAGTTTGTTTCAGGGGATCGATGGCTACACCTTC. The chain joins TRBV28 to TRBJ1-2; D perhaps matches TRBD1 (6 bases). This CDR3 spans 14 amino acids. CDR1 and CDR2 (germline): MDHEN, SYDVKM. V was cut by 3 bases and J by 6 bases, with 14 bases left in between.

The chain recombines TRBV6-6 with TRBJ1-4; no reliable D call. The CDR3 covers 16 residues. Germline V lookup: CDR1 MNHNY, CDR2 SVGAGI (reference sequence). V was shortened by 3 bases and J by 0 bases, with 11 bases between the two germline ends. CDR3 sequence: CASSYGPSATNEKLFF. The CDR3 nucleotides read TGTGCCAGCAGTTATGGGCCCAGTGCAACTAATGAAAAACTGTTTTTT.

Of note for this clone: Other nucleotide sequences in the sample specify the same CDR3. This chain connects TRBV5-1 to TRBJ1-1; unclear D gene. The CDR3 is made up of 15 amino acids. Germline V gene lookup returns CDR1 SGHRS and CDR2 YFSETQ. Trimming stripped 4 bases from V and 1 base from J, with 14 bases between. CDR3 nucleotide sequence: TGCGCCAGCAGCCCGTCCTCAGGCAAGAACACTGAAGCTTTCTTT. Translating gives CASSPSSGKNTEAFF. The full variable domain, rest sourced from reference TRBV5-1 and TRBJ1-1, is KAGVTQTPRYLIKTRGQQVTLSCSPISGHRSVSWYQQTPGQGLQFLFEYFSETQRNKGNFPGRFSGRQFSNSRSEMNVSTLELGDSALYLCASSPSSGKNTEAFFGQGTRLTVV.

The chain has TRBV3-1 (or the pseudogene TRBV3-2) and TRBJ2-6; possibly TRBD1 for D (6 bases). The germline gives CDR1 LGHDT, CDR2 YNNKEL (reference sequence). The CDR3 is made up of 19 amino acids. Deletions cut 3 bases from V and 2 bases from J, with 20 bases between. CDR3 region: CASSHSDQRGLTGANVLTF. CDR3 nucleotide sequence: TGTGCCAGCAGCCACTCTGACCAGAGGGGGTTAACTGGGGCCAACGTCCTGACTTTC.

The chain couples TRBV12-5 to TRBJ1-2; weak D call: TRBD1 (6 bases). Germline-derived CDR1 and CDR2 are LGHNT and FRNRAP. The CDR3 extends over 15 amino acids. The V and J ends lost 4 bases and 2 bases respectively, with 14 bases between them. The CDR3: CASGSYRVGNYGYTF. CDR3 coding DNA: TGTGCTAGTGGTTCGTACAGGGTCGGGAACTATGGCTACACCTTC. The full variable domain, rest sourced from reference TRBV12-5 and TRBJ1-2, is DARVTQTPRHKVTEMGQEVTMRCQPILGHNTVFWYRQTMMQGLELLAYFRNRAPLDDSGMPKDRFSAEMPDATLATLKIQPSEPRDSAVYFCASGSYRVGNYGYTFGSGTRLTVV.

The chain carries TRBV19 and TRBJ2-7, with D hard to call. The CDR3 has 15 amino acids. Trimming took 1 base from V and 3 from J, leaving 13 bases between them. CDR1 and CDR2 from the germline V gene are LNHDA and SQIVND (reference sequence). The DNA for the CDR3 is TGTGCCAGTAGTATAGGCACCCGCGGCCGCTACGAGCAGTACTTC. Translating it yields CASSIGTRGRYEQYF.

The V and J genes are TRBV5-1 and TRBJ2-1; no clear D. The V gene lost 0 bases and the J gene lost 5 bases, with 3 bases spanning the gap. The CDR3 extends over 12 amino acids. Germline V gene data show CDR1 as SGHRS and CDR2 as YFSETQ. The CDR3 sequence: CASSLVNNEQFF. As DNA, the CDR3 is TGCGCCAGCAGCTTGGTAAACAATGAGCAGTTCTTC.

This clone was recorded only once. The gene calls are TRBV24-1 and TRBJ2-1; weak D call: TRBD2 (5 bases). Germline CDR1 and CDR2: KGHDR and SFDVKD. This CDR3 spans 13 amino acids. V gave up 6 bases and J gave up 6 bases, with 11 bases separating them. CDR3 DNA: TGTGCCACCAGTTTGTTTAGCGCCAATGAGCAGTTCTTC. Translated: CATSLFSANEQFF.

The chain joins TRBV11-2 to TRBJ1-2, with TRBD1 as a possible D gene (6 bases). The length of the CDR3 is 12 residues. V was cut by 5 bases and J by 5 bases, with 9 bases left in between. Germline V gene data show CDR1 as SGHAT and CDR2 as FQNNGV. CDR3 protein: CASSRGGYGYTF. In DNA, the CDR3 is TGTGCCAGCAGCAGGGGGGGTTATGGCTACACCTTC. The complete variable domain, with remaining parts taken from reference TRBV11-2 and TRBJ1-2, reads EAGVAQSPRYKIIEKRQSVAFWCNPISGHATLYWYQQILGQGPKLLIQFQNNGVVDDSQLPKDRFSAERLKGVDSTLKIQPAKLEDSAVYLCASSRGGYGYTFGSGTRLTVV.

The rearrangement joins TRBV14 to TRBJ2-7; 7 nucleotides align to TRBD1. Germline CDR1 reads SGHDN; CDR2 reads FVKESK. The CDR3 loop spans 13 amino acids. The V and J ends lost 6 bases and 3 bases, in that order; junction bases with no gene match: 5. CDR3 in DNA: TGTGCCAGCAGAAGTGGGGACAGCTACGAGCAGTACTTC. Amino acid sequence: CASRSGDSYEQYF.

This chain joins TRBV25-1 and TRBJ2-6, with D possibly being TRBD1 (6 bases). Germline-derived CDR1 and CDR2 are MGHDK and SYGVNS. This CDR3 spans 16 amino acids. Trimming cost V 4 bases and J 3 bases, with 13 bases left between them. The CDR3 DNA sequence: TGTGCCAGCAGTGCCCCCTACAGGGATGGGGCCAACGTCCTGACTTTC. Translation gives CASSAPYRDGANVLTF.

This sequence joins TRBV5-6 and TRBJ1-2, with TRBD1 identical over 7 bases. J gave up 4 bases and V 3 bases, and 9 bases lay outside the gene matches. Germline CDR1 and CDR2: SGHDT and YYEEEE. This CDR3 has 15 residues. The CDR3 DNA follows: TGTGCCAGCAGCTCAGCCGGGACAGTTTCCTATGGCTACACCTTC. Translation gives CASSSAGTVSYGYTF.

This clone was seen a few times. The J gene is TRBJ1-2, the V gene TRBV2; maybe TRBD1 (5 bases). V gave up 5 bases and J gave up 7 bases, with 20 bases separating them. Germline V lookup: CDR1 SNHLY, CDR2 FYNNEI. The CDR3 is 15 amino acids. CDR3 in amino acids: CASSPVEAGRGGYTF. Here the CDR3 DNA reads TGTGCCAGCAGTCCTGTTGAGGCGGGACGAGGTGGCTACACCTTC.

J is TRBJ1-2 and V is TRBV19, with D uncertain. Germline lookup yields CDR1 LNHDA and CDR2 SQIVND (reference sequence). CDR3 size: 13 residues. Between the trimmed V and J ends, which lost 6 bases and 2 bases, there was a span of 10 bases. The CDR3 DNA reads TGTGCCAGTAGCCCTACACTAAACTATGGCTACACCTTC. It codes for CASSPTLNYGYTF.

This clone was seen more than once but under ten times. The chain has TRBV2 and TRBJ1-1; weak D call: TRBD1 (5 bases). V was trimmed by 7 bases and J by 0 bases, leaving 9 bases between them. The CDR3 spans 13 residues. Germline CDR1 SNHLY, CDR2 FYNNEI. DNA for the CDR3: TGTGCCAGCATTGTGACAGTGAACACTGAAGCTTTCTTT. Translated, it gives CASIVTVNTEAFF.

This chain connects TRBV6-6 to TRBJ2-5; no firm D call. Germline V gene lookup returns CDR1 MNHNY and CDR2 SVGAGI (reference sequence). V gave up 7 bases and J gave up 1 base, with 7 bases separating them. This CDR3 is built from 12 residues. The CDR3 is CASTTPQETQYF. For the CDR3, the DNA is TGTGCCAGCACAACACCCCAAGAGACCCAGTACTTC.

The V gene is TRBV6-5, the J gene TRBJ2-1; the D is unclear. Germline CDR1 is MNHEY and CDR2 is SVGAGI. V gave up 2 bases and J gave up 0 bases, with 11 bases separating them. This CDR3 contains 16 residues. The CDR3 region has the DNA TGTGCCAGCAGTTACACCTACTTAAGCTCCTACAATGAGCAGTTCTTC. Translated: CASSYTYLSSYNEQFF.

This chain joins TRBV6-4 and TRBJ2-2; 7 bases are a match to TRBD1. The CDR3 extends over 15 amino acids. The germline CDR1 and CDR2 sequences are MRHNA and SNTAGT. The junction had 4 bases not matched to a gene; V was cut back by 2 bases and J by 4 bases. CDR3 in DNA: TGTGCCAGCAGTGACCCACAGGGGCGCACCGGGGAGCTGTTTTTT. Translated, it gives CASSDPQGRTGELFF.

The rearrangement uses TRBV5-1 and TRBJ1-3; D is perhaps TRBD1 (5 bases). This CDR3 has 17 amino acids. CDR1 is SGHRS, CDR2 YFSETQ, per germline. Trimming took off 4 bases at V and 0 bases at J, with 17 bases between the two ends. The CDR3 nucleotides are TGCGCCAGCAGCAGGCCGGACGGGGACTTCTCTGGAAACACCATATATTTT. It is translated as CASSRPDGDFSGNTIYF.

This clone was seen only once. The chain links TRBV19 to TRBJ1-6; D remains unclear. This CDR3 is 16 amino acids long. V was cut by 4 bases and J by 6 bases, with 16 bases left in between. Per the germline V gene, CDR1 is LNHDA and CDR2 is SQIVND (reference sequence). This CDR3 reads CASSNQRGAGNSPLHF. The DNA of the CDR3 is TGTGCCAGTAGTAATCAGCGGGGAGCGGGTAATTCACCCCTCCACTTT.

This clone came up once. The chain combines TRBV18 with TRBJ1-1; D is undetermined. Trimming removed 3 bases at V and 1 base at J, with 15 bases between. Germline V gives CDR1 KGHSH, CDR2 LQKENI. The CDR3 has 16 amino acids. Written as DNA, the CDR3 is TGTGCCAGCTCACCCCTATTCACCCGACAGAACACTGAAGCTTTCTTT. It is translated as CASSPLFTRQNTEAFF.